This T cell receptor (beta chain) was recovered during a study of post-analysis software for immune sequencing data. The study's findings and limits: In patients, TRBV5-6, TRBV5-1 and TRBV20-1 belonged to 4 or 5 TRBV segments found more frequently than in controls.

Unique molecular identifiers were present in the TCR beta cDNA libraries. Each CDR3 protein gets one entry after TCRdb re-called the PCR reads with MiXCR. The table lists about 810,000 distinct CDR3 sequences, approximately 53% of them singletons. About this clonotype: Its target is not known.

Germline lookup yields CDR1 MNHNY and CDR2 SVGAGI (reference sequence). V lost 8 bases and J lost 3, with 11 bases in between. This CDR3 has 13 residues. The clonotype originates from a girl under 18 with multiple sclerosis. This chain links TRBV6-6 with TRBJ2-1; possibly TRBD2 for D (6 bases). The source material was blood. CDR3 nucleotide sequence: TGTGCCAGCGGGGGGATAGGCTACAATGAGCAGTTCTTC. Its translation: CASGGIGYNEQFF.